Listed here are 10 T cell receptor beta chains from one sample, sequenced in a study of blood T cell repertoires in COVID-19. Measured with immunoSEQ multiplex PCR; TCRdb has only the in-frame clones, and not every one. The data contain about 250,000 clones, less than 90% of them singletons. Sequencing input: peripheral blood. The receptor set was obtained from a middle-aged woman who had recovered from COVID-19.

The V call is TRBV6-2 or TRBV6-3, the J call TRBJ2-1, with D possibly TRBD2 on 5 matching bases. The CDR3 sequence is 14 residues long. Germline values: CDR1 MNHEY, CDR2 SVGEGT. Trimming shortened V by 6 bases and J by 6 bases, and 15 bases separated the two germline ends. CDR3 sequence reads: CASSDRTRINEQFF. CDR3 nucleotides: TGTGCCAGCAGCGATCGGACTCGTATCAATGAGCAGTTCTTC.

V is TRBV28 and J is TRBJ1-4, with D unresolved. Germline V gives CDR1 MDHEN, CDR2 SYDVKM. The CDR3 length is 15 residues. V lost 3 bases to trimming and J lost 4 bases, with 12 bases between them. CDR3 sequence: CASSFETGGNEKLFF. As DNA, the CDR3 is TGTGCCAGCAGTTTCGAGACGGGAGGTAATGAAAAACTGTTTTTT.

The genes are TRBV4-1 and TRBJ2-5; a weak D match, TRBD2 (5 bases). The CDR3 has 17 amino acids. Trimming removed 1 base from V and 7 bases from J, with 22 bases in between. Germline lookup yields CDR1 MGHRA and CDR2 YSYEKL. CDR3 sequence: CASSQGKGADEDGTQYF. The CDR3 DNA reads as TGCGCCAGCAGCCAAGGGAAGGGAGCGGACGAAGATGGGACCCAGTACTTC.

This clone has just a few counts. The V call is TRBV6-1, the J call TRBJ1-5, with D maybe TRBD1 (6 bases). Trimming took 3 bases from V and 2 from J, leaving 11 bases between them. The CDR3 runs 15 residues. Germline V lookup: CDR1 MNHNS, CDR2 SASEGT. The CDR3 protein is CASSEVAGGNQPQHF. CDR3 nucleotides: TGTGCCAGCAGTGAGGTTGCAGGGGGCAATCAGCCCCAGCATTTT.

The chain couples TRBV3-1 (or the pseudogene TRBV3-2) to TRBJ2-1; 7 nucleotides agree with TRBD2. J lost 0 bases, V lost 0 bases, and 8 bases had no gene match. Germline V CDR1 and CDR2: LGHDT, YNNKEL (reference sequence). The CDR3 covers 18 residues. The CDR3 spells CASSQDFLGGSSYNEQFF. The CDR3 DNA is TGTGCCAGCAGCCAAGATTTTTTGGGCGGGAGCTCCTACAATGAGCAGTTCTTC.

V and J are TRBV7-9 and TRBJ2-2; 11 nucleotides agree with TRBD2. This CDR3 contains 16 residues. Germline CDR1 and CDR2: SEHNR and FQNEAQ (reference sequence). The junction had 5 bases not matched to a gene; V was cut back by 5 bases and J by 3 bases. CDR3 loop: CASSILAGAYTGELFF. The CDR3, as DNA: TGTGCCAGCAGCATACTAGCGGGGGCCTACACCGGGGAGCTGTTTTTT.

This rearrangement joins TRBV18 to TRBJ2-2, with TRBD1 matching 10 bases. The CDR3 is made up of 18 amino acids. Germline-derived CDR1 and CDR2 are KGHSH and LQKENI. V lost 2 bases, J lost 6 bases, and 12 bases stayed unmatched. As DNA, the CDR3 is TGTGCCAGCTCACCATTCACCCCGGGACAGGGGTATCCCGGGGAGCTGTTTTTT. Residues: CASSPFTPGQGYPGELFF.

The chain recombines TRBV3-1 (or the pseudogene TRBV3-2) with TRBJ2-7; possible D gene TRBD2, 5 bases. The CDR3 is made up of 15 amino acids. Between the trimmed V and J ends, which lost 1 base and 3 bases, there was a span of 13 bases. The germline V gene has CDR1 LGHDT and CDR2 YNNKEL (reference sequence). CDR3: CASSQGSGLLYEQYF. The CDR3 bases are TGTGCCAGCAGCCAAGGAAGCGGACTCCTCTACGAGCAGTACTTC.

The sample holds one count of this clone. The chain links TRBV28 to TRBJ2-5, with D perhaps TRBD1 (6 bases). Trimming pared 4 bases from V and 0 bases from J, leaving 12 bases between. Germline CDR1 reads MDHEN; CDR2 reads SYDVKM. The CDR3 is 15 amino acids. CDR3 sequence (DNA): TGTGCCAGCAGTTGGACAGCCCTACACCAAGAGACCCAGTACTTC. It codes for CASSWTALHQETQYF.

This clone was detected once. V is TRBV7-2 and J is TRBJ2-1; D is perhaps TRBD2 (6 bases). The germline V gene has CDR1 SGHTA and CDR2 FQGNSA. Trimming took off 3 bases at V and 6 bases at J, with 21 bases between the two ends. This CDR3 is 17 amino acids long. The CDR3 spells CASSFLWVVTRVNEQFF. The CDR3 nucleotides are TGTGCCAGCAGCTTCTTATGGGTTGTGACTAGAGTCAATGAGCAGTTCTTC.